These 24 T cell receptor beta chains share one sample of origin, sequenced in a study of T cell changes during pregnancy in multiple sclerosis. Sequencing was performed with immunoSEQ multiplex PCR; in TCRdb, only in-frame clones are kept and a portion is missing. The sample holds under 50,000 clones, roughly 89% seen once. The specimen comprised CD4+ T cells from peripheral blood mononuclear cells, sampled in the second trimester of pregnancy. All receptors come from a female donor in good health, enrolled as a control in a pregnancy study.

V gene TRBV7-9 combines with J gene TRBJ2-5; 8 nucleotides line up with TRBD1. V lost 5 bases to trimming and J lost 1 base; unmatched junction nucleotides: 3. The CDR3 is 14 amino acids. Germline V CDR1 and CDR2: SEHNR, FQNEAQ (reference sequence). The CDR3 here is CASSPGQVQETQYF. The CDR3, as DNA: TGTGCCAGCAGCCCGGGACAGGTCCAAGAGACCCAGTACTTC.

The J gene is TRBJ1-3, the V gene TRBV10-3; TRBD1 matches at 7 bases. This CDR3 contains 15 residues. J gave up 0 bases and V 6 bases, and 5 bases lay outside the gene matches. CDR1 is ENHRY, CDR2 SYGVKD, per germline. CDR3 coding DNA: TGTGCCATCAGACCGACAGGGACCTCTGGAAACACCATATATTTT. As protein: CAIRPTGTSGNTIYF.

V usage is TRBV19 and J usage is TRBJ1-3; TRBD1 matches 7 bases. V lost 4 bases, J lost 1 base, and 1 base stayed unmatched. There are 14 residues in the CDR3. Germline assignment: CDR1 LNHDA and CDR2 SQIVND (reference sequence). CDR3 loop: CASSRGQSGNTIYF. CDR3 in DNA: TGTGCCAGTAGTAGGGGACAGTCTGGAAACACCATATATTTT.

This clone was picked up one time. The chain uses TRBV5-4 and TRBJ2-4, with 7 positions matching TRBD1. From germline, CDR1 is SGHNT and CDR2 YYREEE (reference sequence). The CDR3 has 15 amino acids. V gave up 4 bases and J gave up 4 bases; unmatched junction bases: 8. CDR3 region: CASSLETGLKNIQYF. CDR3 in DNA: TGTGCCAGCAGCCTTGAGACAGGGTTAAAAAACATTCAGTACTTC.

This chain joins TRBV5-1 and TRBJ2-7, with a tentative D call TRBD1 (6 bases). The CDR3 is 12 amino acids. Germline V CDR1 and CDR2: SGHRS, YFSETQ. V lost 1 base and J 12 bases, leaving 14 bases between the germline ends. The DNA of the CDR3 is TGCGCCAGCAGCTTGTACGGGACACCGACGTACTTC. This gives the protein CASSLYGTPTYF.

The rearrangement joins TRBV15 to TRBJ1-5, with D hard to call. From germline, CDR1 is LNHNV and CDR2 YYDKDF (reference sequence). Trimming stripped 0 bases from V and 6 bases from J, with 3 bases between. The CDR3 totals 12 residues. As DNA, the CDR3 is TGTGCCACCAGCAGAGATATTCAGCCCCAGCATTTT. It codes for CATSRDIQPQHF.

This clone was counted once. V and J are TRBV7-6 and TRBJ1-5; D unresolved. The ends were cut back, 1 base at V and 7 bases at J, with 11 bases in the middle. Germline V lookup: CDR1 SGHVS, CDR2 FNYEAQ. The CDR3 consists of 14 residues. The CDR3 nucleotides are TGTGCCAGCAGCTTAGAGGCAGAGAGGCAGCCCCAGCATTTT. Amino acid sequence: CASSLEAERQPQHF.

The chain has TRBV29-1 and TRBJ1-1; TRBD1 matches at 9 bases. The V segment lost 7 bases and the J segment 9 bases; nucleotides outside the gene matches: 6. This CDR3 has 11 amino acids. The V gene's germline CDR1 is SQVTM and CDR2 ANQGSEA. CDR3 DNA: TGCAGCGCCGGGACAGGGAGGAAAGCTTTCTTT. Its translation: CSAGTGRKAFF.

The chain carries TRBV7-3 and TRBJ1-1; D possibly corresponds to TRBD1 (6 bases). The V end was cut by 5 bases, the J end by 1 base, with 14 bases between. The CDR3 sequence is 15 residues long. CDR1 SGHTA and CDR2 FQGTGA come from the germline V gene. CDR3 sequence (DNA): TGTGCCAGCAGCCCCACAGGGTGGGGGAACACTGAAGCTTTCTTT. Translation: CASSPTGWGNTEAFF.

The chain couples TRBV30 to TRBJ1-6; 7 bases fit TRBD1. The V and J ends lost 7 bases and 10 bases, in that order; junction bases with no gene match: 13. The germline CDR1 and CDR2 sequences are GTSNPN and SVGIG (reference sequence). The CDR3 loop spans 14 amino acids. The CDR3 DNA sequence: TGTGCCTTAATGACAGGGAAAGGTGGATCACCCCTCCACTTT. Its protein is CALMTGKGGSPLHF.

The V gene is TRBV2, the J gene TRBJ2-5; 10 bases are a match to TRBD1. Trimming at V came to 4 bases and at J to 7 bases, leaving 6 bases not matched to a gene. The germline CDR1 and CDR2 sequences are SNHLY and FYNNEI. The CDR3 loop spans 14 amino acids. In nucleotides, the CDR3 is TGTGCCAGCAGTGGACAGGGGGCGCAGGGGACCCAGTACTTC. Residues: CASSGQGAQGTQYF. Filled out from reference TRBV2 and TRBJ2-5, the complete variable domain reads EPEVTQTPSHQVTQMGQEVILRCVPISNHLYFYWYRQILGQKVEFLVSFYNNEISEKSEIFDDQFSVERPDGSNFTLKIRSTKLEDSAMYFCASSGQGAQGTQYFGPGTRLLVL.

This clone is deemed medium-sized (0.01 to 0.1%). J is TRBJ2-7 and V is TRBV2, with 7 positions matching TRBD1. After removal of 9 bases from V and 6 bases from J, the junction contained 8 bases not matched to a gene. The CDR3 consists of 12 residues. Germline V CDR1 and CDR2: SNHLY, FYNNEI. As DNA, the CDR3 is TGTGCCAGTTTTTACAGGGGAAGCGAGCAGTACTTC. It encodes CASFYRGSEQYF.

The rearrangement links TRBV2 to TRBJ2-5; TRBD2 aligns across 9 bases. The germline V gene has CDR1 SNHLY and CDR2 FYNNEI. CDR3 length equals 14 residues. V was pared by 10 bases and J by 5 bases, with 11 bases of the junction left unmatched. The DNA for the CDR3 is TGTGCCAACAAAGGCGGGGGGGCCGGGGAGACCCAGTACTTC. Protein: CANKGGGAGETQYF. Full variable domain (remainder filled in from reference TRBV2 and TRBJ2-5): EPEVTQTPSHQVTQMGQEVILRCVPISNHLYFYWYRQILGQKVEFLVSFYNNEISEKSEIFDDQFSVERPDGSNFTLKIRSTKLEDSAMYFCANKGGGAGETQYFGPGTRLLVL.

This chain links TRBV4-3 with TRBJ1-3, with 7 nucleotides matching TRBD1. This CDR3 contains 16 residues. Looked up from germline, CDR1 is LGHNA and CDR2 is YSLEER. Trimming at V came to 1 base and at J to 4 bases, leaving 7 bases not matched to a gene. The CDR3 nucleotides read TGCGCCAGCAGCCAAGGGGCCGGACAGGTCGGAAACACCATATATTTT. Encoded protein: CASSQGAGQVGNTIYF.

The chain combines TRBV7-8 with TRBJ2-5; 7 nucleotides align to TRBD2. CDR1 and CDR2 from the germline V gene are SGHVS and FQNEAQ. J lost 0 bases, V lost 6 bases, and 19 bases had no gene match. The CDR3 is made up of 19 amino acids. CDR3 nucleotides: TGTGCCAGCAGTCCGAGAAAGGGTGGTGGCGGGGGAGACCAAGAGACCCAGTACTTC. This sequence encodes CASSPRKGGGGGDQETQYF.

The J gene is TRBJ2-1, the V gene TRBV11-3; TRBD2 matches 14 bases. Germline assignment: CDR1 SGHNT and CDR2 YENEEA. Germline trimming cut 5 bases from V and 6 bases from J; bases unmatched to any gene: 3. CDR3 length: 15 amino acids. DNA for the CDR3: TGTGCCAGCAGCCCCGGGACTAGCGGGGGCAATGAGCAGTTCTTC. Its protein is CASSPGTSGGNEQFF.

This chain links TRBV18 with TRBJ1-4; the D is unclear. Germline CDR1 reads KGHSH; CDR2 reads LQKENI. CDR3 length: 15 residues. V lost 4 bases to trimming and J lost 0 bases, with 9 bases between them. The CDR3 nucleotides read TGTGCCAGCTCACGTCTGACTGCAACTAATGAAAAACTGTTTTTT. Protein sequence: CASSRLTATNEKLFF.

The chain has TRBV7-2 and TRBJ2-5, with 10 bases fitting TRBD1. CDR1 is SGHTA, CDR2 FQGNSA, per germline. This CDR3 is 15 amino acids long. With 2 bases clipped from V and 3 bases from J, the junction kept 3 bases outside the gene matches. Here the CDR3 reads CASSLLGTGEETQYF. The CDR3 DNA follows: TGTGCCAGCAGCTTATTAGGGACAGGGGAAGAGACCCAGTACTTC.

The V and J genes are TRBV20-1 and TRBJ1-4; D unclear. V shed 4 bases and J shed 7 bases, with 7 bases lying between them. This CDR3 contains 11 residues. Germline values: CDR1 DFQATT, CDR2 SNEGSKA (reference sequence). The chain's CDR3 is CSAKLGEKLFF. The CDR3 DNA sequence: TGCAGTGCTAAACTAGGTGAAAAACTGTTTTTT.

The chain is built from TRBV5-6 and TRBJ1-1; the D gene is possibly TRBD1 (5 bases). V was trimmed by 3 bases and J by 1 base, leaving 13 bases between them. CDR3 size: 15 residues. Looked up from germline, CDR1 is SGHDT and CDR2 is YYEEEE. CDR3 residues: CASSSAGRRNTEAFF. DNA for the CDR3: TGTGCCAGCAGCTCGGCGGGACGGAGGAACACTGAAGCTTTCTTT.

This clone was observed a single time. The chain recombines TRBV29-1 with TRBJ1-2; possibly TRBD1 for D (5 bases). Germline CDR1 is SQVTM and CDR2 is ANQGSEA. V was clipped by 4 bases and J by 2 bases, with 8 bases between them. The CDR3 runs to 12 residues. The CDR3 here is CSVAGWNYGYTF. The CDR3 DNA reads TGCAGCGTTGCAGGGTGGAACTATGGCTACACCTTC.

The chain carries TRBV7-2 and TRBJ1-6; 8 positions agree with TRBD1. The germline V gene has CDR1 SGHTA and CDR2 FQGNSA. V gave up 2 bases and J gave up 4 bases; unmatched junction bases: 4. CDR3 length equals 16 residues. This chain's CDR3 is CASSLQGALYNSPLHF. The CDR3 DNA reads as TGTGCCAGCAGCTTACAGGGGGCGCTTTATAATTCACCCCTCCACTTT.

This chain links TRBV9 with TRBJ2-7; no clear D gene. Germline V gene sequence: CDR1 SGDLS, CDR2 YYNGEE. The CDR3 consists of 14 residues. V dropped 4 bases and J dropped 2 bases, with 13 bases sitting between them. The CDR3 is CASSPLAEAYEQYF. The CDR3 region has the DNA TGTGCCAGCAGCCCTCTCGCGGAAGCCTACGAGCAGTACTTC.

The chain uses TRBV10-3 and TRBJ1-6; maybe TRBD1 (6 bases). Trimming shortened V by 8 bases and J by 1 base, and 12 bases separated the two germline ends. Germline values: CDR1 ENHRY, CDR2 SYGVKD. The CDR3 runs to 15 residues. CDR3 amino acids: CAIRAGESYNSPLHF. The CDR3 nucleotides are TGTGCCATCCGGGCAGGGGAATCCTATAATTCACCCCTCCACTTT.